This T cell receptor (beta chain) stems from a study of cytomegalovirus exposure and HLA in healthy donors. Measured with immunoSEQ multiplex PCR; TCRdb has only the in-frame clones, and not every one. The table has under 75,000 clones, roughly 92% seen once; the top ten hold about 5.7%. CDR1 SEHNR and CDR2 FQNEAQ come from the germline V gene (reference sequence). CDR3 length: 16 residues. Trimming took 1 base from V and 3 from J, leaving 16 bases between them. The TCR originated in a man between 18 and 35 years old in good health and CMV-seropositive. The sample was PBMCs. The rearrangement joins TRBV7-9 to TRBJ2-7; possible D gene TRBD2, 6 bases. This CDR3 reads CASSLGGWGLRYEQYF. CDR3 bases: TGTGCCAGCAGCTTAGGAGGTTGGGGACTCCGCTACGAGCAGTACTTC.